These 8 T cell receptor beta chains originate from one sample sequenced in a study of identical twins. TCRdb independently ran MiXCR on the 5' RACE reads; one entry per CDR3 protein. The table includes hundreds of thousands of distinct CDR3 sequences, 6% to 6.5% detected once. The sequenced material came from naive T cells sorted from blood. These receptors came from a young man in good health.

The rearrangement uses TRBV3-1 and TRBJ2-1; 13 bases agree with TRBD2. This CDR3 region has 17 residues. Losses at the gene ends were 3 bases for V and 9 bases for J; bases not matched to a gene: 11. In germline, CDR1 is LGHDT, CDR2 YNNKEL (reference sequence). DNA of the CDR3: TGTGCCAGCAGCCAGTCACTAGCGGGAGGGCATTATAGTGAGCAGTTCTTC. Its protein is CASSQSLAGGHYSEQFF.

This clonotype was seen more than once but under ten times. The J gene is TRBJ2-5, the V gene TRBV6-5; TRBD1 matches 7 bases. The CDR3 has 14 residues. Germline V gene sequence: CDR1 MNHEY, CDR2 SVGAGI. The trim removed 2 bases at V and 2 bases at J, leaving 2 bases unmatched. DNA for the CDR3: TGTGCCAGCAGTTACATGGACAGGCAAGAGACCCAGTACTTC. This translates into CASSYMDRQETQYF.

This clonotype was counted at least ten times. The chain uses TRBV12-3 or TRBV12-4 and TRBJ1-5; D is undetermined. The CDR3 is 13 amino acids. Deletions cut 5 bases from V and 5 bases from J, with 10 bases between. The CDR3 DNA sequence: TGTGCCAGCAGTATACGGGCGGATCAGCCCCAGCATTTT. It translates to CASSIRADQPQHF.

This clonotype was found many times. V usage is TRBV20-1 and J usage is TRBJ2-5, with 9 bases aligning to TRBD2. Trimming took 1 base from V and 5 from J; bases not matched to a gene: 5. The CDR3 has 14 amino acids. Germline V gene data show CDR1 as DFQATT and CDR2 as SNEGSKA (reference sequence). The CDR3: CSARVPSGKETQYF. The CDR3 region has the DNA TGCAGTGCTAGAGTTCCTAGCGGGAAGGAGACCCAGTACTTC.

This clonotype was counted between two and nine times. V usage is TRBV7-8 and J usage is TRBJ2-5; TRBD2 agrees at 13 bases. V lost 3 bases to trimming and J lost 9 bases; unmatched junction nucleotides: 10. Germline assignment: CDR1 SGHVS and CDR2 FQNEAQ. The CDR3 runs to 16 residues. For the CDR3, the DNA is TGTGCCAGCAGCTTTTCTCTAACTAGCGGGAGGGCCGCCCAGTACTTC. It yields the protein CASSFSLTSGRAAQYF.

This chain connects TRBV4-1 to TRBJ1-1; D gene uncertain. The CDR3 is made up of 15 amino acids. The V and J ends lost 2 bases and 3 bases respectively, with 13 bases between them. From germline, CDR1 is MGHRA and CDR2 YSYEKL. The CDR3 reads CASSQFGNEDTEAFF. The CDR3 DNA sequence: TGCGCCAGCAGCCAATTTGGGAATGAGGACACTGAAGCTTTCTTT.

This clonotype was recorded at least ten times. The chain uses TRBV24-1 and TRBJ1-1; 7 bases are a match to TRBD1. The CDR3 is 15 residues long. Germline CDR1 reads KGHDR; CDR2 reads SFDVKD. V lost 2 bases to trimming and J lost 1 base; unmatched junction nucleotides: 3. This chain's CDR3 is CATSDSTGWNTEAFF. The CDR3 coding sequence is TGTGCCACCAGTGATTCGACAGGGTGGAACACTGAAGCTTTCTTT.

This clonotype has a count of ten or more. The rearrangement joins TRBV4-1 to TRBJ2-5; the D gene could be TRBD1 or TRBD2 (6 bases each). The CDR3 length is 15 residues. Germline CDR1 reads MGHRA; CDR2 reads YSYEKL. Trimming removed 3 bases at V and 5 bases at J, with 16 bases between. The CDR3: CASSQATRGVETQYF. CDR3 DNA sequence: TGCGCCAGCAGCCAGGCGACTAGGGGGGTCGAGACCCAGTACTTC.